This passage covers 2 T cell receptor beta chains from one sample sequenced in a study of blood T cell repertoires in COVID-19. Data came from immunoSEQ multiplex PCR; TCRdb stores just in-frame clones and leaves some out. This sample has approximately 150,000 clones; approximately 86% occur once, and the top ten carry 1.5% to 1.9%. The specimen sequenced was peripheral blood. These receptors came from a woman between 55 and 75 years old with acute or convalescent COVID-19.

This sequence joins TRBV7-9 and TRBJ2-1; 7 bases fit TRBD1. Germline V gives CDR1 SEHNR, CDR2 FQNEAQ (reference sequence). V gave up 2 bases and J gave up 7 bases; unmatched junction bases: 5. The CDR3 runs to 14 residues. In DNA form, the CDR3 reads TGTGCCAGCAGCTTATCTCAGGGGGAAAATGAGCAGTTCTTC. Translating gives CASSLSQGENEQFF.

J is TRBJ1-2 and V is TRBV29-1; D is possibly TRBD1 (5 bases). The V end was cut by 3 bases, the J end by 5 bases, with 13 bases between. Germline loops: CDR1 SQVTM, CDR2 ANQGSEA. The CDR3 has 13 residues. The CDR3 reads CSVDTVTAYGYTF. The CDR3 DNA reads as TGCAGCGTTGATACGGTGACAGCTTATGGCTACACCTTC.